A single sample gave rise to the 5 T cell receptor beta chains below, sequenced in a study of T cell changes during pregnancy in multiple sclerosis. TCRdb's table, derived via immunoSEQ multiplex PCR, lists solely in-frame clones and lacks some. This table has around 100,000 clones, 90% to 95% appearing once. Sequenced material: peripheral blood, taken before pregnancy. The receptor source for this set is a female donor with multiple sclerosis, enrolled in a pregnancy study.

CDR3 in DNA: TGTGCCAGCAGCTCCCGCCGACAGGGCCAAGAGACCCAGTACTTC. Residues: CASSSRRQGQETQYF. The J gene is TRBJ2-5, the V gene TRBV7-9, with TRBD1 matching 7 bases. The CDR3 sequence is 15 residues long. Germline CDR1 and CDR2: SEHNR and FQNEAQ (reference sequence). The V and J ends lost 4 bases and 1 base, in that order; junction bases with no gene match: 6.

The V and J genes are TRBV9 and TRBJ2-5; D gene uncertain. In germline, CDR1 is SGDLS, CDR2 YYNGEE. V lost 4 bases and J 0 bases, leaving 16 bases between the germline ends. The CDR3 contains 16 residues. As DNA, the CDR3 is TGTGCCAGCAGCCAAGGTCAGCGATCCAACCAAGAGACCCAGTACTTC. Translation: CASSQGQRSNQETQYF.

This clone has just one count. The chain has TRBV10-3 and TRBJ1-1; the match to TRBD1 covers 11 bases. Looked up from germline, CDR1 is ENHRY and CDR2 is SYGVKD. Trimming cost V 7 bases and J 4 bases; bases outside gene matches: 5. There are 14 residues in the CDR3. CDR3 amino acids: CAITQGQGGTEAFF. CDR3 nucleotide sequence: TGTGCCATCACTCAGGGACAGGGGGGCACTGAAGCTTTCTTT.

V and J are TRBV2 and TRBJ1-2; 12 nucleotides match TRBD1. This CDR3 comprises 14 residues. Trimming removed 5 bases from V and 8 bases from J; junction bases left unmatched: 6. Germline V CDR1 and CDR2: SNHLY, FYNNEI. CDR3 loop: CASSHGTGGAGYTF. The CDR3 DNA follows: TGTGCCAGCAGTCATGGGACAGGGGGCGCCGGCTACACCTTC. The full variable domain, with the rest looked up from reference TRBV2 and TRBJ1-2, is EPEVTQTPSHQVTQMGQEVILRCVPISNHLYFYWYRQILGQKVEFLVSFYNNEISEKSEIFDDQFSVERPDGSNFTLKIRSTKLEDSAMYFCASSHGTGGAGYTFGSGTRLTVV.

This clone was counted between two and nine times. The V gene is TRBV27, the J gene TRBJ2-5, with D unclear. V shed 2 bases and J shed 10 bases, with 14 bases lying between them. Germline V gene data show CDR1 as MNHEY and CDR2 as SMNVEV (reference sequence). This CDR3 region has 13 residues. CDR3 bases: TGTGCCAGCAGTTTAATGTCAGGCCTAATCCAGTACTTC. This encodes CASSLMSGLIQYF.